This TCR beta chain emerged from a study of blood T cell repertoires in COVID-19. In the study overall: T cells, B-cell-depleted T cells, or PBMCs supplied cDNA or gDNA.

Trimming took 0 bases from V and 0 from J, leaving 6 bases between them. CDR3 length equals 14 residues. CDR1 SGHKS and CDR2 YYEKEE come from the germline V gene (reference sequence). Methods used by the authors: Reference gene primers were amplified, and this amplification served to estimate nucleated cell counts. Only in-frame clones appear in the TCRdb table, and some are missing; sequencing was by immunoSEQ multiplex PCR. The V and J calls and clone size are taken from that table; D and trimming were inferred from the DNA. The sample lists about 160,000 clones, approximately 92% seen once, with over 3.5% in the top ten.

The J gene is TRBJ1-1, the V gene TRBV5-5, with no clear D. The receptor's source is a woman aged 50 to 60 with acute or convalescent COVID-19. Sequences were obtained from peripheral blood. The CDR3 region is CASSLDSMNTEAFF. CDR3 coding DNA: TGTGCCAGCAGCTTGGACAGCATGAACACTGAAGCTTTCTTT.